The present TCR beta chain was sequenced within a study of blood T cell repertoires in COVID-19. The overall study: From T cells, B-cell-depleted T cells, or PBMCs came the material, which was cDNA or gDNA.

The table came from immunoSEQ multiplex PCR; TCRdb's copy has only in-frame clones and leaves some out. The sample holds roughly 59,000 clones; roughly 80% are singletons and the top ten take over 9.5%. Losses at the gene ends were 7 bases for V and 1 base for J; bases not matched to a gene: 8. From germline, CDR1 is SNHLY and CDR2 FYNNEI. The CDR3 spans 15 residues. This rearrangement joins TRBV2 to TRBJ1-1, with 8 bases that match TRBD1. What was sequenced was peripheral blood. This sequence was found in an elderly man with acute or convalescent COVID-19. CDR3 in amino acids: CASKPKDRANTEAFF. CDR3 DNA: TGTGCCAGCAAACCTAAGGACAGGGCGAACACTGAAGCTTTCTTT. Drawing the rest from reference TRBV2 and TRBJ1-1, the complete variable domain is EPEVTQTPSHQVTQMGQEVILRCVPISNHLYFYWYRQILGQKVEFLVSFYNNEISEKSEIFDDQFSVERPDGSNFTLKIRSTKLEDSAMYFCASKPKDRANTEAFFGQGTRLTVV.